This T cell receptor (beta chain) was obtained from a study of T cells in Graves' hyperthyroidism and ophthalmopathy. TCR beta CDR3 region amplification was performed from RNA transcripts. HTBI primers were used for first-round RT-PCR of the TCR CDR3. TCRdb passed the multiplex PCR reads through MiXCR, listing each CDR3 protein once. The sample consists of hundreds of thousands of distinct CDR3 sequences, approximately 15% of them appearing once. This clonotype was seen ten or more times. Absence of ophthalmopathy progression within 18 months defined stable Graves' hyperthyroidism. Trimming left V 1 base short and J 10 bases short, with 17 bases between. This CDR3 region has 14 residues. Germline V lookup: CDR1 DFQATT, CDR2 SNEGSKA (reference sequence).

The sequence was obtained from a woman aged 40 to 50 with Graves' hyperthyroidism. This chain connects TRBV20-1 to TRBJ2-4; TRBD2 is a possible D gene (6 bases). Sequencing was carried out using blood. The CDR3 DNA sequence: TGCAGTGCTAGAGTGGGCACCTCGGGGGAGATTCAGTACTTC. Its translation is CSARVGTSGEIQYF.